This TCR beta chain is drawn from a study of identical twins (dated by TCRdb to 2015 to 2016). Concerning the study at large: To test whether fetal clonotypes persist, the study used deep sequencing on TCR alpha and beta repertoires from monozygotic twins, unrelated adults of various ages, and cord blood. Replicate twin experiments were performed at different times using different library preparation protocols to rule out contamination.

Library method: 5' RACE. For sequencing, an Illumina HiSeq 2000 was employed. A universal primer binding site was added through template switching, and the final cDNA carried a unique molecular identifier so that TCR cDNA molecules could be counted accurately. First-strand cDNA for TCR alpha and beta chains was synthesized from specific primers in the conserved constant-segment region. To control for contamination, each cDNA library was double barcoded with a SMART-Mk sample barcode plus Illumina barcodes. TruSeq adapter sequences and Illumina sample barcodes were added in two successive PCR steps. Sequencing of the TCR alpha and beta cDNA libraries was done on the Illumina HiSeq platform using custom primers. Processing in the source paper ran as follows. Unique molecular identifiers were extracted from raw reads with MiGEC, and CDR3 positions were determined with MiXCR. For each individual, recombination models were inferred using an EM algorithm with the repgenHMM and IGoR tools. The analysis of shared clonotypes was done with the tcR package in R, with sharing normalized by the product of cloneset sizes. To study raw recombination free of thymic and clonal selection effects, out-of-frame nonproductive sequences were analyzed. TCRdb reprocessed the public reads (quality trimming at Q25 with fastp, clone calling with MiXCR) and kept in-frame beta chains. All rows with the same CDR3 protein become a single entry with the most common DNA and genes. The V and J calls come from TCRdb's annotation, not from the publication. The table for this sample lists approximately 690,000 distinct CDR3 sequences; less than 7% of them were counted only once. The ten top clones hold around 1.9% of the sample.

What the study reported, not specific to this receptor: Out-of-frame TCR alpha sharing in monozygotic twins was systematically underestimated by recombination models, whereas sharing between unrelated individuals was in agreement with the recombination models. Out-of-frame TCR alpha sequences shared between twins showed an excess of low generation-probability sequences compared with coincidental sharing between unrelated individuals. Zero-insertion analyses could be partly confounded by invariant T cells such as MAIT and iNKT, although diverse VJ usage argued against such confounding for most clonotypes. Fewer insertions were carried by abundant cord blood beta clonotypes; a weaker similar trend was observed in young adult naive repertoires, while no such trend was observed in memory repertoires. The excess sharing between twins in beta out-of-frame sequences was weaker because fewer shared sequences reduced the signal-to-noise ratio. Because the same donors could not be followed over many years, conclusions were based on cross-sectional statistical analysis.

The CDR3 covers 13 residues, taking in both the cysteine and the phenylalanine. CDR3 DNA is the only sequence kept; it has 39 bases, read in frame from the first base. CDR1 is given as SGHRS and CDR2 as YFSETQ, both from the germline V gene. V was cut back by 3 bases and J by 9 bases, leaving a gap of 13 bases between them. This clonotype has ten or more counts. What this receptor recognizes is not known. Base qualities are missing; no much larger clone stands one base away. Every donor in the study was a healthy Caucasian. Three unrelated non-twin adults were additionally sequenced: a male aged 18 to 30, a male aged 50 to 59 and a female aged 50 to 59. Miltenyi CD45RO+ enrichment and human naive T-cell isolation kits were used to isolate memory (CD45RO+) and naive T cells from PBMC.

Specimen: naive T cells sorted from blood. The sample's cell subset or site label is to be understood as: cells isolated with a human naive T-cell isolation kit. The chain is made from TRBV5-1 and TRBJ2-1, with no confidently assigned D gene. This clonotype originated in a man younger than 35 in good health. The sequenced DNA: TGCGCCAGCAGCTCAACCCTCCTGGGTGAGCAGTTCTTC. This codes for CASSSTLLGEQFF.